Listed below are T cell receptor beta chains from one sample, sequenced in a study of blood T cell repertoires in COVID-19. Assay used: immunoSEQ multiplex PCR; TCRdb lists only in-frame clones, some missing. This table holds 95,000 or so clones, around 79% found once. Sequencing was done on a sample of peripheral blood. These receptors were obtained from a woman aged 80 or over with active or convalescent COVID-19. CDR3s include the opening cysteine and the closing phenylalanine or tryptophan. The D gene is left open where the match is weak. Only some rows state a clone size, as once, few, many or a class for expanded clones.

cdr3_nt cdr3_aa d_call v_call clone_size j_call
TGTGCCAGCAGTCCAGGGGGTTCTAAAGCTTTCTTT CASSPGGSKAFF TRBD1 TRBV12-3/TRBV12-4 few TRBJ1-1
TGTGCCAGCAGTGGAGCAGGGAGGTACAATGAGCAGTTCTTC CASSGAGRYNEQFF . TRBV28 many TRBJ2-1
TGTGCCAGCATAGGAGGGCTTAACTACGAGCAGTACTTC CASIGGLNYEQYF . TRBV2 . TRBJ2-7
TGTGCCAGCAACCCAGTTAGCGGGAGAGGGAATGAGCAGTTCTTC CASNPVSGRGNEQFF TRBD2 TRBV11-2 once TRBJ2-1
TGTGCCAGTGGGTTGGGGGCTCTTAGCACAGATACGCAGTATTTT CASGLGALSTDTQYF . TRBV7-9 . TRBJ2-3
TGTGCCAGCAGTTTGACAGGGGGAGAGACCCAGTACTTC CASSLTGGETQYF TRBD1 TRBV28 . TRBJ2-5
TGTGCCAGCAGCCAAGGGGCCCGCGAGTCTCATTCACCCCTCCACTTT CASSQGARESHSPLHF . TRBV4-2 . TRBJ1-6
TGCGCCAGCAGTGAGGGGGCAGGGGGCTCCTACGAGCAGTACTTC CASSEGAGGSYEQYF TRBD1 TRBV10-1 . TRBJ2-7
TGTGCCAGCTCAACGGACAGTACCGGGGAGCTGTTTTTT CASSTDSTGELFF . TRBV18 . TRBJ2-2
TGTGCCTGGAGTGTACTTTGGACCCCGGGAGAAGAGAGGAATGAGCAGTTCTTC CAWSVLWTPGEERNEQFF . TRBV30 . TRBJ2-1
TGTGCCAGTAGTATCCCGGGACTAGCGGCGAATGAGCAGTTCTTC CASSIPGLAANEQFF TRBD2 TRBV19 . TRBJ2-1
TGTGCCAGCAGTTACGCCAGGGGTTACACCGGGGAGCTGTTTTTT CASSYARGYTGELFF . TRBV6-5 . TRBJ2-2
TGTGCCATCAGTGAAAGAGGGGGAGGGGACTATGGCTACACCTTC CAISERGGGDYGYTF . TRBV10-3 . TRBJ1-2
TGTGCCAGCAGCCAGGACACCTATAATTCACCCCTCCACTTT CASSQDTYNSPLHF . TRBV5-1 . TRBJ1-6
TGTGCCAGCAGGTTAGGACAGGGGACGAATCAGCCCCAGCATTTT CASRLGQGTNQPQHF TRBD1 TRBV7-2 . TRBJ1-5
TGTGCCAGCAGCGCAGGGCCGTTCACCGGGGAGCTGTTTTTT CASSAGPFTGELFF . TRBV9 few TRBJ2-2
TGTGCCAGCAGCGCGACAGGCCTCTCTGGAAACACCATATATTTT CASSATGLSGNTIYF . TRBV9 . TRBJ1-3
TGTGCCAGCAGGGAGTCCTTGAACACTGAAGCTTTCTTT CASRESLNTEAFF . TRBV28 . TRBJ1-1
TGCGCCAGCAGCCATATTCTTAGCGGCAGGGGGCATCCCAGCTATGGCTACACCTTC CASSHILSGRGHPSYGYTF TRBD1 TRBV4-1 . TRBJ1-2
TGTGCCAGCAGGTCCGGACACCTCGCCTACAATGAGCAGTTCTTC CASRSGHLAYNEQFF . TRBV7-9 . TRBJ2-1
TGTGCCAGCAGCAAAGGGGGGATCCGGGACAACTTTAATTCACCCCTCCACTTT CASSKGGIRDNFNSPLHF . TRBV21-1 . TRBJ1-6
TGTGCCAGCAGCTTGGACACATGGGCGGACGAGCAGTACTTC CASSLDTWADEQYF . TRBV7-9 . TRBJ2-7
TGTGCCAGCAGTCCCCCGACTAGCGGGAGGCCCCACGAGCAGTACTTC CASSPPTSGRPHEQYF TRBD2 TRBV2 . TRBJ2-7
TGTGCAAGTCGCTCGAATAGCGGGTCTCAAGAGACCCAGTACTTC CASRSNSGSQETQYF . TRBV12-2 once TRBJ2-5
TGTGCCAGCAGCAAGGACTATACCTACAATGAGCAGTTCTTC CASSKDYTYNEQFF . TRBV7-2 . TRBJ2-1
TGCGCCAGCAGCTCCGGGACAATGTACACTGAAGCTTTCTTT CASSSGTMYTEAFF . TRBV5-1 few TRBJ1-1
TGTGCCAGCGGTGACAGGTCGAAGAACACCGGGGAGCTGTTTTTT CASGDRSKNTGELFF . TRBV9 . TRBJ2-2
TGTGCCAGCAGTGACCAGGGAGGACTAGCGGGGGAGCAGTTCTTC CASSDQGGLAGEQFF TRBD2 TRBV6-1 . TRBJ2-1
TGTGCCAGCTCACCACTGACAGGTGACGGCCTAAACTATGGCTACACCTTC CASSPLTGDGLNYGYTF . TRBV18 once TRBJ1-2
TGCGCCAGCAGCCCTCGGACAGGGGGCTCCGGGGAGCTGTTTTTT CASSPRTGGSGELFF TRBD1 TRBV5-1 . TRBJ2-2
TGTGCCAGCAACCTTCTCCGACAAGTTAATTCACCCCTCCACTTT CASNLLRQVNSPLHF . TRBV6-5 . TRBJ1-6
TGCGCCAGCAGCCAAGTCATAGCGAGAGAGACCCAGTACTTC CASSQVIARETQYF . TRBV4-1 . TRBJ2-5
TGTGCCAGCAGCCGGGGGACTAGCGGGAGTCGAGAGACCCAGTACTTC CASSRGTSGSRETQYF TRBD2 TRBV5-4 . TRBJ2-5
TGTGCCAGCAGCCCGACTAGCGGGAGGGCCTTGGGGCAGTATTTT CASSPTSGRALGQYF TRBD2 TRBV28 . TRBJ2-3
TGTGCCAGCAGTCGAAATCAGGACAGGAATCAGCCCCAGCATTTT CASSRNQDRNQPQHF TRBD1 TRBV6-6 . TRBJ1-5
TGCGCCAGCAGCTACAGACCAGCGGGACAGGACTACGAGCAGTACTTC CASSYRPAGQDYEQYF . TRBV5-1 . TRBJ2-7
TGCAGCGTTGATCCCCGGGACAGAGAATCGAACACTGAAGCTTTCTTT CSVDPRDRESNTEAFF TRBD1 TRBV29-1 . TRBJ1-1
TGTGCCAGCACCTTACTAGATAGGGACAATGAGCAGTTCTTC CASTLLDRDNEQFF . TRBV28 . TRBJ2-1
TGTGCCAGCAGCTTAGTTGACTCCTCTAATGAGCAGTTCTTC CASSLVDSSNEQFF . TRBV11-1 once TRBJ2-1
TGTGCCAGCAGCGTAAGAGGGGGACAGGGGGTCACAGATACGCAGTATTTT CASSVRGGQGVTDTQYF TRBD1 TRBV9 . TRBJ2-3
TGTGCCAGCAGCTTCGGTGGGGGCAACACAGATACGCAGTATTTT CASSFGGGNTDTQYF . TRBV7-9 few TRBJ2-3
TGCAGCGTTGGCGGAGGGTCCTCGGGGAACACTGAAGCTTTCTTT CSVGGGSSGNTEAFF . TRBV29-1 . TRBJ1-1
TGTGCCAGCAGCTTCCGGGACAGGGAGTATGGCTACACCTTC CASSFRDREYGYTF TRBD1 TRBV7-9 . TRBJ1-2
TGTGCCAGCAGTGGAGGATCCGGAGGGGGCGCGAACACTGAAGCTTTCTTT CASSGGSGGGANTEAFF TRBD1 TRBV6-1 . TRBJ1-1
TGTGCCAGCAGCCCGACTAGCGGGGGGGTAGGGGAGACCCAGTACTTC CASSPTSGGVGETQYF TRBD2 TRBV9 . TRBJ2-5
TGTGCCAGCAGCGTAGAGGCGGGAGGCCACACAGATACGCAGTATTTT CASSVEAGGHTDTQYF TRBD2 TRBV9 . TRBJ2-3
TGCGCCAGCAGGCGGGGAAACTATGGCTACACCTTC CASRRGNYGYTF . TRBV10-2 . TRBJ1-2
TGTGCCAGCAGTTTATTAAAGATCAGGGGCACTGAAGCTTTCTTT CASSLLKIRGTEAFF . TRBV27 . TRBJ1-1
TGTGCCAGCAGCGTAAATCCTAGCGACTACAATGAGCAGTTCTTC CASSVNPSDYNEQFF . TRBV9 . TRBJ2-1
TGTGCCAGCAGCCCTAACCTACAGGGCCGTGAGCAGTTCTTC CASSPNLQGREQFF . TRBV7-9 . TRBJ2-1
TGTGCCAGCAGTGAACAGGGGGTAACTAATGAAAAACTGTTTTTT CASSEQGVTNEKLFF TRBD1 TRBV7-8 . TRBJ1-4
TGTGCCATCAGTGATTCGAAGAAACAGTACCAAGAGACCCAGTACTTC CAISDSKKQYQETQYF . TRBV10-3 . TRBJ2-5